This TCR beta chain was retrieved from a study of cytomegalovirus exposure and HLA in healthy donors. The CDR3 has 14 residues. Per the germline V gene, CDR1 is MNHEY and CDR2 is SMNVEV (reference sequence). Deletions cut 3 bases from V and 7 bases from J, with 13 bases between. Primers for the PCR totalled 60 Vbeta and 13 Jbeta. The data were produced by immunoSEQ multiplex PCR, yet TCRdb's version contains in-frame clones alone and is incomplete. Here the sample spans 180,000 or so clones, over 75% being singletons. The sample consisted of PBMCs. This TCR was recovered from a man younger than 35 in good health and CMV-seropositive. This chain connects TRBV27 to TRBJ2-1; D might be TRBD2 (5 bases). CDR3: CASSFDLGSNEQFF. DNA of the CDR3: TGTGCCAGCAGTTTCGATTTGGGGAGTAATGAGCAGTTCTTC.